This T cell receptor (beta chain) originates from a study of T cells in Graves' hyperthyroidism and ophthalmopathy. General study results and limits: In the blood, most expanded thyroid clonotypes above 0.001 appeared as well.

TCR beta CDR3 regions were amplified from RNA transcripts. When the TCR CDR3 underwent first-round RT-PCR, the HTBI primer set was used. One entry per CDR3 protein, called by TCRdb with MiXCR from the multiplex PCR reads. The repertoire holds around 700,000 distinct CDR3 sequences, roughly a sixth seen once, with approximately 15% in the top ten. CDR3 length: 14 amino acids. Looked up from germline, CDR1 is SNHLY and CDR2 is FYNNEI. V was trimmed by 6 bases and J by 0 bases, leaving 10 bases between them. On this clonotype: What it binds is not known.

The sequence derives from a woman aged 45-65 years with Graves' hyperthyroidism that later progressed to Graves' ophthalmopathy. Material for sequencing was blood. This chain uses TRBV2 with TRBJ2-3; D not certain. The CDR3 sequence: CASRQGISTDTQYF. The CDR3, as DNA: TGTGCCAGCAGACAAGGAATAAGCACAGATACGCAGTATTTT.